Listed below are T cell receptor beta chains from one sample, sequenced in a study of siplizumab effects on memory and regulatory T cells. Assay used: immunoSEQ multiplex PCR; TCRdb lists only in-frame clones, some missing. Counted here are some 100,000 clones, 75% to 95% occurring once; the ten biggest clones make up around 2.6%. Sequences were obtained from CD4+ T cells sorted from blood. The source is a human donor in good health. Some clones in this sample may be carry-over from other donors' samples. CDR3s include the opening cysteine and the closing phenylalanine or tryptophan. D genes are given only for firm matches.

v_call	j_call	d_call	cdr3_length	cdr3_aa	cdr3_nt
TRBV12-5	TRBJ1-2	TRBD1	13	CASRTGWDYGYTF	TGTGCTAGTAGGACAGGGTGGGATTATGGCTACACCTTC
TRBV19	TRBJ1-5	.	13	CASTGSNNQPQHF	TGTGCCAGTACCGGCAGCAACAATCAGCCCCAGCATTTT
TRBV11-2	TRBJ2-2	TRBD2	17	CASSWGLAGWNTGELFF	TGTGCCAGCAGCTGGGGACTAGCGGGGTGGAACACCGGGGAGCTGTTTTTT
TRBV5-1	TRBJ2-1	.	14	CASSLVGRGHEQFF	TGCGCCAGCAGCTTGGTTGGCAGGGGCCATGAGCAGTTCTTC
TRBV5-1	TRBJ2-7	.	14	CASSLGVSSYEQYF	TGCGCCAGCAGCTTGGGGGTCAGCTCCTACGAGCAGTACTTC
TRBV5-4	TRBJ2-3	.	14	CASKLGSGTDTQYF	TGTGCCAGCAAGCTTGGATCCGGAACAGATACGCAGTATTTT
TRBV6-4	TRBJ2-1	TRBD2	15	CASRQLAGAHNEQFF	TGTGCCAGCCGTCAACTAGCGGGAGCCCACAATGAGCAGTTCTTC
TRBV11-3	TRBJ2-1	.	13	CASSLGIGEPQFF	TGTGCCAGCAGCTTAGGTATCGGAGAACCGCAGTTCTTC
TRBV11-2	TRBJ2-5	TRBD2	16	CASSLDLAGGPETQYF	TGTGCCAGCAGCTTAGATCTAGCGGGAGGTCCCGAGACCCAGTACTTC
TRBV7-9	TRBJ2-6	TRBD2	17	CASSLGLAGVLANVLTF	TGTGCCAGCAGCTTAGGACTAGCGGGAGTATTGGCCAACGTCCTGACTTTC
TRBV5-1	TRBJ2-3	TRBD1	13	CASRQGSTDTQYF	TGCGCCAGCAGACAGGGGAGCACAGATACGCAGTATTTT
TRBV20-1	TRBJ2-3	.	11	CSARETDTQYF	TGCAGTGCAAGGGAGACAGATACGCAGTATTTT
TRBV29-1	TRBJ2-5	.	14	CSVFHLLVGETQYF	TGCAGCGTTTTTCACTTGCTAGTTGGAGAGACCCAGTACTTC
TRBV7-8	TRBJ2-2	TRBD1	15	CASSRTGRSTGELFF	TGTGCCAGCAGCCGGACAGGCAGATCAACCGGGGAGCTGTTTTTT